This entry lists 2 T cell receptor beta chains sequenced from one sample in a study of T cells in localized non-small cell lung cancer (dated by TCRdb to between 2020 and 2021). The library was obtained by the immunoSEQ multiplex PCR assay. TCRdb retrieved this table from immuneACCESS and kept in-frame rearrangements only. Not all clones are present; in checked studies, unresolved V genes account for under half, and no reason is known for the remainder. For this sample there are 3,500 to 5,500 clones; roughly 27% appear just once. The biggest ten clones account for over 8% of the sample. The sample consisted of lung tumor tissue, taken before any cancer treatment. The receptor set was obtained from a male donor aged 60 or older with stage I lung adenocarcinoma.

The V and J genes are TRBV18 and TRBJ1-1; unclear D gene. The V end was cut by 3 bases, the J end by 0 bases, with 8 bases between. This CDR3 contains 14 residues. Per germline, CDR1 KGHSH and CDR2 LQKENI. CDR3: CASSPGLLNTEAFF. The CDR3 DNA is TGTGCCAGCTCACCTGGACTGCTGAACACTGAAGCTTTCTTT.

The chain recombines TRBV19 with TRBJ2-2; tentatively, D is TRBD2 (6 bases). Trimming removed 5 bases from V and 6 bases from J, with 13 bases in between. The CDR3 covers 14 residues. CDR1 LNHDA and CDR2 SQIVND come from the germline V gene (reference sequence). CDR3 DNA: TGTGCCAGTAGTGGGGGGAGAGAGGCCGGGGAGCTGTTTTTT. It is translated as CASSGGREAGELFF.